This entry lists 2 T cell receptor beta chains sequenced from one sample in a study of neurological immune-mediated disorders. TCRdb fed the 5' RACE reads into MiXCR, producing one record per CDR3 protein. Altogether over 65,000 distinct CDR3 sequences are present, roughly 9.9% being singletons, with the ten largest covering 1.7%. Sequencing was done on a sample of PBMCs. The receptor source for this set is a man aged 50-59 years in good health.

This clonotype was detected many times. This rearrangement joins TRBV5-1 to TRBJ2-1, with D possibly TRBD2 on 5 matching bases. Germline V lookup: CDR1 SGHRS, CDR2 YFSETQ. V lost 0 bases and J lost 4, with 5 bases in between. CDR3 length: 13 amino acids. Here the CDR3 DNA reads TGCGCCAGCAGCTTGGGGACTTACAATGAGCAGTTCTTC. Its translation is CASSLGTYNEQFF.

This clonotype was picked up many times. The CDR3 sequence is CAISDLRVSYEQYF. The DNA of the CDR3 is TGTGCCATCAGTGATTTGCGGGTCTCCTACGAGCAGTACTTC. The V call is TRBV10-3, the J call TRBJ2-7; tentatively, D is TRBD2 (5 bases). CDR3 length equals 14 residues. The germline gives CDR1 ENHRY, CDR2 SYGVKD. Trimming stripped 3 bases from V and 0 bases from J, with 9 bases between.